Listed here are 21 T cell receptor beta chains from one sample, sequenced in a study of CD8 T cells in ankylosing spondylitis. TCRdb processed the 5' RACE reads anew with MiXCR; each CDR3 protein has one entry. The sample lists roughly 250,000 distinct CDR3 sequences, around 7.8% seen once, with around 7% in the top ten. Material for sequencing was blood, either unsorted or a sorted T cell fraction (not recorded which). The receptors derive from a male donor with ankylosing spondylitis or in good health (not recorded which).

This clonotype occurred many times. The chain employs TRBV20-1 and TRBJ1-5, with D possibly matching TRBD1 (6 bases). The germline V gene has CDR1 DFQATT and CDR2 SNEGSKA (reference sequence). The V and J ends lost 5 bases and 2 bases respectively, with 19 bases between them. This CDR3 is 16 amino acids long. The CDR3 sequence: CSAQVWGAVGNQPQHF. CDR3 coding DNA: TGCAGTGCTCAGGTCTGGGGGGCGGTGGGCAATCAGCCCCAGCATTTT.

This clonotype was seen a handful of times. The V call is TRBV25-1, the J call TRBJ1-2; D is uncertain. The CDR3 consists of 17 residues. Trimming stripped 3 bases from V and 7 bases from J, with 24 bases between. CDR1 MGHDK and CDR2 SYGVNS come from the germline V gene. This CDR3 is CASSDGRAGSLLGGYTF. The CDR3 DNA follows: TGTGCCAGCAGTGATGGGAGAGCAGGATCTTTATTGGGTGGCTACACCTTC.

The gene calls are TRBV9 and TRBJ2-7, with D perhaps assigned TRBD1 or TRBD2 (5 bases each). CDR3 length equals 15 residues. Germline CDR1 reads SGDLS; CDR2 reads YYNGEE. V was shortened by 0 bases and J by 2 bases, with 12 bases between the two germline ends. CDR3 in amino acids: CASSVDGTETYEQYF. The CDR3 coding sequence is TGTGCCAGCAGCGTAGACGGGACGGAGACCTACGAGCAGTACTTC.

This clonotype has just a few counts. This may be a read error: a much more frequent sequence differs by one nucleotide. The chain employs TRBV7-2 and TRBJ2-2, with 9 bases lining up with TRBD2. J gave up 3 bases and V 1 base, and 3 bases lay outside the gene matches. From germline, CDR1 is SGHTA and CDR2 FQGNSA. CDR3 length: 16 amino acids. CDR3 loop: CASSLEGGRDTGELFF. CDR3 nucleotides: TGTGCCAGCAGCTTAGAGGGCGGGAGGGACACCGGGGAGCTGTTTTTT. The whole variable domain, remainder taken from reference TRBV7-2 and TRBJ2-2, is GAGVSQSPSNKVTEKGKDVELRCDPISGHTALYWYRQSLGQGLEFLIYFQGNSAPDKSGLPSDRFSAERTGGSVSTLTIQRTQQEDSAVYLCASSLEGGRDTGELFFGEGSRLTVL.

This clonotype was recorded many times. The rearrangement joins TRBV20-1 to TRBJ2-1; a weak D match, TRBD2 (6 bases). Germline V gives CDR1 DFQATT, CDR2 SNEGSKA (reference sequence). Trimming shortened V by 2 bases and J by 10 bases, and 12 bases separated the two germline ends. This CDR3 is built from 12 residues. CDR3 in DNA: TGCAGTGCTAGAAACGGGAGAGTCGAGCAGTTCTTC. Its protein is CSARNGRVEQFF.

V and J are TRBV2 and TRBJ1-1, with 7 bases identical to TRBD1. The germline V gene has CDR1 SNHLY and CDR2 FYNNEI. CDR3 length equals 13 residues. Trimming took 5 bases from V and 6 from J; bases not matched to a gene: 6. DNA for the CDR3: TGTGCCAGCAGTCTAACAGGGGTCTCTGAAGCTTTCTTT. Its protein is CASSLTGVSEAFF.

This clonotype occurred many times. The V and J genes are TRBV9 and TRBJ1-1, with TRBD1 matching 12 bases. Germline V lookup: CDR1 SGDLS, CDR2 YYNGEE. V lost 4 bases and J lost 5; bases outside the gene matches: 6. The CDR3 runs to 15 residues. The CDR3 bases are TGTGCCAGCAGCTTCCGGGACAGGGGGCTGACTGAAGCTTTCTTT. Amino acid sequence: CASSFRDRGLTEAFF.

This clonotype was seen repeatedly, ten times or more. CDR3 DNA sequence: TGTGCCAGCAGTTCCAGGGTTTACGAGACCCAGTACTTC. Protein: CASSSRVYETQYF. This chain links TRBV6-6 with TRBJ2-5, with D tentatively TRBD1 (5 bases). The germline V and J ends were trimmed by 4 bases and 5 bases, with 11 bases remaining between them. The germline V gene has CDR1 MNHNY and CDR2 SVGAGI (reference sequence). This CDR3 contains 13 residues.

At least ten counts were recorded for this clonotype. The chain links TRBV3-1 to TRBJ2-3; TRBD2 matches 8 bases. The CDR3 has 15 residues. V was clipped by 0 bases and J by 3 bases; unmatched bases: 2. Germline V lookup: CDR1 LGHDT, CDR2 YNNKEL (reference sequence). CDR3 sequence reads: CASSQDGTRTDTQYF. In DNA, the CDR3 is TGTGCCAGCAGCCAAGACGGGACTAGAACAGATACGCAGTATTTT.

This clonotype has at least ten counts. This sequence joins TRBV7-9 and TRBJ2-5; D gene uncertain. Trimming cost V 5 bases and J 1 base, with 11 bases left between them. The germline gives CDR1 SEHNR, CDR2 FQNEAQ (reference sequence). This CDR3 comprises 14 residues. The CDR3 reads CASSNGRTQETQYF. The CDR3 bases are TGTGCCAGCAGCAACGGACGGACCCAAGAGACCCAGTACTTC.

This clonotype was counted many times. The rearrangement uses TRBV28 and TRBJ2-7; D ambiguous. Germline V CDR1 and CDR2: MDHEN, SYDVKM. Trimming shortened V by 6 bases and J by 0 bases, and 6 bases separated the two germline ends. The CDR3 has 12 residues. CDR3 coding DNA: TGTGCCAGCAGCGGCAGCTCCTACGAGCAGTACTTC. Translating gives CASSGSSYEQYF.

This clonotype was observed at least ten times. The CDR3: CASSFETQETQYF. The CDR3 DNA reads as TGCGCCAGCAGCTTTGAGACTCAAGAGACCCAGTACTTC. V and J are TRBV5-1 and TRBJ2-5; no clear D gene. CDR1 and CDR2 from the germline V gene are SGHRS and YFSETQ. The CDR3 length is 13 residues. Between the trimmed V and J ends, which lost 2 bases and 2 bases, there was a span of 7 bases.

This clonotype came up many times. The chain uses TRBV5-6 and TRBJ2-1; TRBD1 aligns across 8 bases. V shed 4 bases, J shed 5 bases, and the junction held 14 bases outside the gene matches. Germline CDR1 reads SGHDT; CDR2 reads YYEEEE. This CDR3 spans 17 amino acids. This CDR3 reads CASSSLRTGMMNNEQFF. Here the CDR3 DNA reads TGTGCCAGCAGCAGCCTAAGGACAGGGATGATGAACAATGAGCAGTTCTTC.

The chain links TRBV30 to TRBJ2-1; 8 nucleotides agree with TRBD2. The CDR3 contains 15 residues. The V segment lost 3 bases and the J segment 2 bases; nucleotides outside the gene matches: 6. Germline-derived CDR1 and CDR2 are GTSNPN and SVGIG (reference sequence). Here the CDR3 DNA reads TGTGCCTGGAGGAACCTAGCGGGCCCCTACAATGAGCAGTTCTTC. This encodes CAWRNLAGPYNEQFF. Combining the CDR3 with reference TRBV30 and TRBJ2-1 gives the whole variable domain SQTIHQWPATLVQPVGSPLSLECTVEGTSNPNLYWYRQAAGRGLQLLFYSVGIGQISSEVPQNLSASRPQDRQFILSSKKLLLSDSGFYLCAWRNLAGPYNEQFFGPGTRLTVL.

This clonotype was counted a few times. This chain uses TRBV6-5 with TRBJ1-6; a possible D gene is TRBD1 (5 bases). Trimming removed 0 bases at V and 9 bases at J, with 12 bases between. CDR1 MNHEY and CDR2 SVGAGI come from the germline V gene. The CDR3 consists of 15 residues. The CDR3 bases are TGTGCCAGCAGTTACTCAGCCAGGGCGCGTTCACCCCTCCACTTT. This sequence encodes CASSYSARARSPLHF.

V is TRBV5-1 and J is TRBJ1-3, with D maybe TRBD1 (5 bases). Germline CDR1 reads SGHRS; CDR2 reads YFSETQ. CDR3 size: 14 residues. Trimming removed 3 bases at V and 7 bases at J, with 14 bases between. In DNA, the CDR3 is TGCGCCAGCAGCTCCCGGGGACCCGGGAACACCATATATTTT. Protein: CASSSRGPGNTIYF.

In this sample, this clonotype turned up a few times. The V and J genes are TRBV25-1 and TRBJ2-4, with D tentatively TRBD1 or TRBD2 (5 bases each). CDR1 is MGHDK and CDR2 is SYGVNS in the germline V gene. The CDR3 consists of 12 residues. The V end lost 8 bases, the J end lost 12 bases, and 17 bases lay between the germline ends. The CDR3 sequence: CASSGTRGAQYF. Written as DNA, the CDR3 is TGTGCCAGCTCCGGCACTAGGGGAGCTCAGTACTTC.

This clonotype was detected ten times or more. J is TRBJ2-1 and V is TRBV29-1; D is uncertain. The germline V gene has CDR1 SQVTM and CDR2 ANQGSEA. The V and J ends lost 3 bases and 4 bases respectively, with 7 bases between them. This CDR3 spans 12 amino acids. The CDR3 DNA sequence: TGCAGCGTTGACGACTCGTACAATGAGCAGTTCTTC. Translation: CSVDDSYNEQFF.

In its sample, this clonotype was seen many times. In DNA form, the CDR3 reads TGCGCCAGCAGCTTGGTGGAGGGTATGACTGAAGCTTTCTTT. It yields the protein CASSLVEGMTEAFF. V gene TRBV5-1 combines with J gene TRBJ1-1; no clear D gene. This CDR3 has 14 amino acids. Germline V CDR1 and CDR2: SGHRS, YFSETQ. The germline V and J ends were trimmed by 0 bases and 5 bases, with 11 bases remaining between them.

This clonotype was recorded at least ten times. The V call is TRBV7-9, the J call TRBJ2-7; tentatively, D is TRBD2 (5 bases). The CDR3 sequence is 12 residues long. V lost 0 bases and J lost 6, with 6 bases in between. Germline V gene lookup returns CDR1 SEHNR and CDR2 FQNEAQ (reference sequence). CDR3 protein: CASSLAEGEQYF. CDR3 coding DNA: TGTGCCAGCAGCTTAGCCGAGGGCGAGCAGTACTTC.

This clonotype has at least ten counts. The chain couples TRBV7-8 to TRBJ2-5; TRBD2 might be the D (5 bases). The CDR3 runs 14 residues. Germline CDR1 and CDR2: SGHVS and FQNEAQ. Trimming pared 5 bases from V and 2 bases from J, leaving 12 bases between. This CDR3 is CASSILDTQETQYF. The CDR3 DNA is TGTGCCAGCAGCATACTAGATACACAAGAGACCCAGTACTTC.